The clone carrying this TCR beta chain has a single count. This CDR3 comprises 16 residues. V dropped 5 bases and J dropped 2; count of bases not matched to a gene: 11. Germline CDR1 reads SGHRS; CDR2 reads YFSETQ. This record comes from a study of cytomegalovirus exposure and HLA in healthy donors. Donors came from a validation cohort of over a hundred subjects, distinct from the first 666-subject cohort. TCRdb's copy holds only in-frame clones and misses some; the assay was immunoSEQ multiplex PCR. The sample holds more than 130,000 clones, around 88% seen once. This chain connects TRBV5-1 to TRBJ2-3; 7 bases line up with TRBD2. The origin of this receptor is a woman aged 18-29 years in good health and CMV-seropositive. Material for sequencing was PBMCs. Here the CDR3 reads CASSYSGTTFTDTQYF. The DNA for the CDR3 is TGCGCCAGCAGTTACTCCGGGACTACCTTCACAGATACGCAGTATTTT. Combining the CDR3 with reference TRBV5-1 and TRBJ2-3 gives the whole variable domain KAGVTQTPRYLIKTRGQQVTLSCSPISGHRSVSWYQQTPGQGLQFLFEYFSETQRNKGNFPGRFSGRQFSNSRSEMNVSTLELGDSALYLCASSYSGTTFTDTQYFGPGTRLTVL.